These 3 T cell receptor beta chains originate from one sample sequenced in a study of T cells in Graves' hyperthyroidism and ophthalmopathy. Amplification of TCR beta CDR3 regions was performed using RNA transcripts as template. A set of HTBI primers served as the primers for a first-round RT-PCR of the TCR CDR3. A single record per CDR3 protein comes from TCRdb applying MiXCR to the multiplex PCR reads. Of more than 550,000 distinct CDR3 sequences listed, roughly 45% are singletons. What was sequenced was peripheral blood or thyroid tissue (not recorded which). Every receptor here comes from an adult man with Graves' disease, either hyperthyroidism or ophthalmopathy (not recorded which).

This sequence joins TRBV29-1 and TRBJ2-6; D might be TRBD1 (6 bases). V was cut by 7 bases and J by 2 bases, with 9 bases left in between. CDR3 length: 13 residues. The germline gives CDR1 SQVTM, CDR2 ANQGSEA. CDR3 residues: CSAGTTGANVLTF. The CDR3 DNA reads TGCAGCGCCGGGACAACTGGGGCCAACGTCCTGACTTTC.

This chain joins TRBV29-1 and TRBJ2-2; 7 nucleotides align to TRBD1. CDR3 size: 15 residues. V was pared by 4 bases and J by 3 bases, with 8 bases of the junction left unmatched. Germline-derived CDR1 and CDR2 are SQVTM and ANQGSEA. The CDR3 sequence is CSVVTGSSYTGELFF. Here the CDR3 DNA reads TGCAGCGTTGTGACAGGGTCGAGCTACACCGGGGAGCTGTTTTTT.

This chain uses TRBV2 with TRBJ2-7, with 8 bases identical to TRBD1. The ends lost 6 bases at V and 5 bases at J; junction bases unmatched: 15. Germline lookup yields CDR1 SNHLY and CDR2 FYNNEI. This CDR3 comprises 16 residues. In DNA form, the CDR3 reads TGTGCCAGCAGCGACGCCGGGACAGGTATCCCCCACGAGCAGTACTTC. It codes for CASSDAGTGIPHEQYF.